Shown below are 30 T cell receptor beta chains from a single sample sequenced in a study of blood T cell repertoires in COVID-19. Sequencing was performed with immunoSEQ multiplex PCR; in TCRdb, only in-frame clones are kept and a portion is missing. The repertoire holds 80,000 to 100,000 clones, with roughly nine tenths as singletons. The material sequenced was peripheral blood. The receptors were gathered from a man aged 45-65 years with acute or convalescent COVID-19.

CDR3 region: CASSIGTRITATPYNEQFF. In nucleotides, the CDR3 is TGTGCCAGTAGTATCGGGACTAGAATCACGGCAACCCCCTACAATGAGCAGTTCTTC. The chain has TRBV19 and TRBJ2-1, with 8 bases lining up with TRBD2. Germline CDR1 is LNHDA and CDR2 is SQIVND (reference sequence). The J segment lost 2 bases and the V segment lost 3 bases, leaving 15 bases of the junction unmatched. This CDR3 spans 19 amino acids.

The table lists this clone with a few counts. The genes are TRBV11-3 and TRBJ1-1; 7 bases are shared with TRBD1. CDR3 size: 13 residues. Trimming at V came to 1 base and at J to 8 bases, leaving 4 bases not matched to a gene. Germline-derived CDR1 and CDR2 are SGHNT and YENEEA. The CDR3 nucleotides read TGTGCCAGCAGCTTAGGGTACAGGGGAGAAGCTTTCTTT. Translating it yields CASSLGYRGEAFF.

V gene TRBV7-2 combines with J gene TRBJ2-1; TRBD1 matches at 9 bases. Trimming at V came to 3 bases and at J to 5 bases, leaving 5 bases not matched to a gene. Germline values: CDR1 SGHTA, CDR2 FQGNSA. There are 15 residues in the CDR3. DNA for the CDR3: TGTGCCAGCAGCTTGTGGGACAGGGCTAACAATGAGCAGTTCTTC. Residues: CASSLWDRANNEQFF.

The chain has TRBV6-6 and TRBJ1-2; TRBD1 aligns across 9 bases. The V and J ends lost 4 bases and 8 bases, in that order; junction bases with no gene match: 8. The CDR3 spans 14 residues. CDR1 is MNHNY and CDR2 is SVGAGI in the germline V gene (reference sequence). The CDR3 DNA is TGTGCCAGCAGTTGGGTACAGGGGGCTCGAGGCTACACCTTC. It translates to CASSWVQGARGYTF.

The chain combines TRBV4-2 with TRBJ1-2; 7 bases match TRBD1. This CDR3 comprises 13 residues. The V gene's germline CDR1 is LGHNA and CDR2 YNFKEQ. V lost 3 bases to trimming and J lost 6 bases; unmatched junction nucleotides: 4. CDR3 protein: CASSQRQGDGYTF. The CDR3, as DNA: TGTGCCAGCAGCCAGCGGCAGGGGGATGGCTACACCTTC.

This chain connects TRBV2 to TRBJ2-7, with a tentative D call TRBD1 (6 bases). The CDR3 runs 13 residues. Between the trimmed V and J ends, which lost 5 bases and 1 base, there was a span of 9 bases. From germline, CDR1 is SNHLY and CDR2 FYNNEI. This CDR3 is CASSYGQSYEQYF. CDR3 nucleotides: TGTGCCAGCAGTTATGGACAGTCCTACGAGCAGTACTTC.

The V gene is TRBV3-1 (or the pseudogene TRBV3-2), the J gene TRBJ2-2; TRBD2 is a possible D gene (5 bases). The CDR3 runs 15 residues. Germline-derived CDR1 and CDR2 are LGHDT and YNNKEL (reference sequence). V dropped 6 bases and J dropped 6 bases, with 17 bases sitting between them. DNA of the CDR3: TGTGCCAGCAGACTTGAGGGAGCAGTAGCCGGGGAGCTGTTTTTT. Translating it yields CASRLEGAVAGELFF.

J is TRBJ1-6 and V is TRBV4-1; TRBD1 aligns across 10 bases. CDR1 and CDR2 from the germline V gene are MGHRA and YSYEKL. Trimming removed 4 bases from V and 9 bases from J; junction bases left unmatched: 3. The CDR3 totals 14 residues. The CDR3 is CASSPGTGVSPLHF. The CDR3 region has the DNA TGCGCCAGCAGCCCGGGGACAGGGGTTTCACCCCTCCACTTT.

The rearrangement links TRBV20-1 to TRBJ2-7; D gene ambiguous. Germline CDR1 reads DFQATT; CDR2 reads SNEGSKA (reference sequence). V was pared by 6 bases and J by 2 bases, with 8 bases between. The CDR3 extends over 11 amino acids. The CDR3 loop is CSAGETYEQYF. As DNA, the CDR3 is TGCAGTGCCGGAGAGACCTACGAGCAGTACTTC.

This chain uses TRBV27 with TRBJ2-3; 8 bases fit TRBD1. Trimming cost V 6 bases and J 0 bases; bases outside gene matches: 8. CDR1 and CDR2 from the germline V gene are MNHEY and SMNVEV (reference sequence). The CDR3 is 16 residues long. In nucleotides, the CDR3 is TGTGCCAGCAGCCGACAGGGGACGTCTAGCACAGATACGCAGTATTTT. Protein product: CASSRQGTSSTDTQYF.

The chain has TRBV3-1 (or the pseudogene TRBV3-2) and TRBJ2-7; TRBD2 aligns across 7 bases. The junction had 10 bases not matched to a gene; V was cut back by 0 bases and J by 2 bases. This CDR3 spans 17 amino acids. CDR1 is LGHDT and CDR2 is YNNKEL in the germline V gene (reference sequence). This chain's CDR3 is CASSQDRASGMPYEQYF. CDR3 sequence (DNA): TGTGCCAGCAGCCAAGACCGGGCTAGCGGCATGCCCTACGAGCAGTACTTC.

The genes are TRBV28 and TRBJ1-5, with D hard to call. The CDR3 is 12 amino acids. V was shortened by 3 bases and J by 8 bases, with 8 bases between the two germline ends. CDR1 and CDR2 (germline): MDHEN, SYDVKM. In nucleotides, the CDR3 is TGTGCCAGCAGTTTTGTCCTCGAGCCCCAGCATTTT. Protein sequence: CASSFVLEPQHF.

Only one count was recorded for this clone. The gene calls are TRBV28 and TRBJ2-3; the D gene is possibly TRBD1 (6 bases). This CDR3 region has 13 residues. Per germline, CDR1 MDHEN and CDR2 SYDVKM. The V end was cut by 7 bases, the J end by 4 bases, with 12 bases between. The CDR3 loop is CASTFPGADTQYF. The CDR3 coding sequence is TGTGCCAGCACCTTTCCAGGGGCAGATACGCAGTATTTT.

V is TRBV29-1 and J is TRBJ2-3; maybe TRBD1 (5 bases). Looked up from germline, CDR1 is SQVTM and CDR2 is ANQGSEA. The CDR3 runs 16 residues. Deletions cut 2 bases from V and 6 bases from J, with 21 bases between. DNA for the CDR3: TGCAGCGTTGAATCCGGACACACCAGTTGGGGTGATACGCAGTATTTT. Protein sequence: CSVESGHTSWGDTQYF.

The V call is TRBV18, the J call TRBJ2-5; TRBD2 is a possible D gene (6 bases). CDR3 length: 15 amino acids. The V and J ends lost 3 bases and 4 bases respectively, with 15 bases between them. Germline CDR1 and CDR2: KGHSH and LQKENI. CDR3 DNA sequence: TGTGCCAGCTCACCCCTAGCGCGAGCAGCAGAGACCCAGTACTTC. It encodes CASSPLARAAETQYF.

V is TRBV5-1 and J is TRBJ1-2; TRBD1 matches at 7 bases. The CDR3 runs to 14 residues. J gave up 8 bases and V 2 bases, and 9 bases lay outside the gene matches. The V gene's germline CDR1 is SGHRS and CDR2 YFSETQ. This chain's CDR3 is CASSLSGGKEGYTF. The CDR3 DNA reads TGCGCCAGCAGCTTATCAGGGGGTAAAGAGGGCTACACCTTC.

V usage is TRBV3-1 (or the pseudogene TRBV3-2) and J usage is TRBJ2-7, with D perhaps TRBD2 (7 bases). From germline, CDR1 is LGHDT and CDR2 YNNKEL (reference sequence). The V end was cut by 4 bases, the J end by 3 bases, with 13 bases between. CDR3 length: 14 residues. The CDR3 DNA reads as TGTGCCAGCAGCCGTAGGGAGGGGGACTACGAGCAGTACTTC. Amino acid sequence: CASSRREGDYEQYF.

V is TRBV30 and J is TRBJ2-7; possibly TRBD1 for D (5 bases). CDR1 is GTSNPN and CDR2 is SVGIG in the germline V gene (reference sequence). The V and J ends lost 5 bases and 4 bases respectively, with 15 bases between them. CDR3 size: 13 residues. The CDR3 reads CAWDSTGRYEQYF. In DNA, the CDR3 is TGTGCCTGGGATTCTACAGGAAGATACGAGCAGTACTTC.

This chain connects TRBV3-1 (or the pseudogene TRBV3-2) to TRBJ2-3; TRBD2 agrees at 9 bases. V dropped 3 bases and J dropped 4; count of bases not matched to a gene: 8. The germline V gene encodes CDR1 LGHDT and CDR2 YNNKEL (reference sequence). This CDR3 is 16 amino acids long. The CDR3 region has the DNA TGTGCCAGCAGCCAGTACCGTAGCGGGAGCCCAGATACGCAGTATTTT. This sequence encodes CASSQYRSGSPDTQYF.

This chain uses TRBV7-9 with TRBJ1-1; no clear D. Per germline, CDR1 SEHNR and CDR2 FQNEAQ (reference sequence). The CDR3 totals 13 residues. V was cut by 0 bases and J by 5 bases, with 7 bases left in between. CDR3 nucleotide sequence: TGTGCCAGCAGCTTAGCTGAGGTTACTGAAGCTTTCTTT. This encodes CASSLAEVTEAFF.

V usage is TRBV11-2 and J usage is TRBJ2-2, with no clear D. The ends were cut back, 6 bases at V and 5 bases at J, with 7 bases in the middle. Germline V CDR1 and CDR2: SGHAT, FQNNGV. The CDR3 runs to 12 residues. CDR3 region: CASRPLTGELFF. The CDR3, as DNA: TGTGCCAGCAGACCTCTAACCGGGGAGCTGTTTTTT.

The chain recombines TRBV27 with TRBJ1-2; tentative D call: TRBD1 (5 bases). V was trimmed by 3 bases and J by 5 bases, leaving 16 bases between them. Germline V gene sequence: CDR1 MNHEY, CDR2 SMNVEV (reference sequence). This CDR3 region has 15 residues. The CDR3 sequence is CASSLGPSGRYGYTF. The DNA of the CDR3 is TGTGCCAGCAGTTTGGGGCCCTCTGGGAGGTATGGCTACACCTTC.

The gene calls are TRBV5-1 and TRBJ1-3; 8 bases are a match to TRBD1. This CDR3 is built from 15 residues. Trimming at V came to 4 bases and at J to 2 bases, leaving 5 bases not matched to a gene. Germline CDR1 is SGHRS and CDR2 is YFSETQ. The CDR3 bases are TGCGCCAGCAGCCCACGGACAGGGACTGGAAACACCATATATTTT. Its translation is CASSPRTGTGNTIYF.

The chain joins TRBV29-1 to TRBJ2-3; TRBD1 agrees at 9 bases. CDR3 length: 13 amino acids. The ends lost 7 bases at V and 6 bases at J; junction bases unmatched: 8. CDR1 is SQVTM and CDR2 is ANQGSEA in the germline V gene. The CDR3: CSGGQGMADTQYF. CDR3 DNA sequence: TGCAGCGGCGGACAGGGGATGGCGGATACGCAGTATTTT.

This clone was counted only a few times. This chain's CDR3 is CASSSQGYEQYF. The CDR3 coding sequence is TGTGCCAGCAGCTCACAGGGCTACGAGCAGTACTTC. The chain employs TRBV7-9 and TRBJ2-7; D might be TRBD1 (6 bases). Trimming took off 4 bases at V and 3 bases at J, with 7 bases between the two ends. Germline-derived CDR1 and CDR2 are SEHNR and FQNEAQ (reference sequence). The CDR3 extends over 12 amino acids.

The chain couples TRBV3-1 (or the pseudogene TRBV3-2) to TRBJ2-2, with no clear D. V was shortened by 3 bases and J by 5 bases, with 4 bases between the two germline ends. The germline CDR1 and CDR2 sequences are LGHDT and YNNKEL (reference sequence). The CDR3 contains 12 residues. The CDR3 loop reads CASSQTTGELFF. CDR3 in DNA: TGTGCCAGCAGCCAGACTACCGGGGAGCTGTTTTTT.

The chain combines TRBV5-5 with TRBJ2-1, with 7 bases identical to TRBD1. The V and J ends lost 3 bases and 2 bases, in that order; junction bases with no gene match: 5. Germline V lookup: CDR1 SGHKS, CDR2 YYEKEE (reference sequence). This CDR3 region has 15 residues. The CDR3 loop reads CASSSQGTAYNEQFF. DNA for the CDR3: TGTGCCAGCAGCTCACAGGGGACCGCCTACAATGAGCAGTTCTTC. Supplemented by reference TRBV5-5 and TRBJ2-1, the full variable domain reads DAGVTQSPTHLIKTRGQQVTLRCSPISGHKSVSWYQQVLGQGPQFIFQYYEKEERGRGNFPDRFSARQFPNYSSELNVNALLLGDSALYLCASSSQGTAYNEQFFGPGTRLTVL.

A note on this clone: Other DNA sequences from this sample encode an identical CDR3 as well. The rearrangement uses TRBV5-6 and TRBJ2-7; D unresolved. Germline values: CDR1 SGHDT, CDR2 YYEEEE. CDR3 length: 13 amino acids. Trimming took off 0 bases at V and 2 bases at J, with 6 bases between the two ends. This CDR3 reads CASSLGRAYEQYF. The CDR3 nucleotides are TGTGCCAGCAGCTTGGGACGGGCCTACGAGCAGTACTTC. The full variable domain, rest sourced from reference TRBV5-6 and TRBJ2-7, is DAGVTQSPTHLIKTRGQQVTLRCSPKSGHDTVSWYQQALGQGPQFIFQYYEEEERQRGNFPDRFSGHQFPNYSSELNVNALLLGDSALYLCASSLGRAYEQYFGPGTRLTVT.

The chain's CDR3 is CASRIAGATNEQFF. CDR3 coding DNA: TGCGCCAGCAGAATAGCGGGAGCGACAAATGAGCAGTTCTTC. The genes are TRBV10-2 and TRBJ2-1, with 9 bases identical to TRBD2. CDR3 length: 14 amino acids. With V trimmed by 6 bases and J by 7 bases, 7 bases remained unmatched. Germline CDR1 and CDR2: WSHSY and SAAADI.

The chain links TRBV3-1 (or the pseudogene TRBV3-2) to TRBJ2-7, with 11 positions matching TRBD2. The junction had 14 bases not matched to a gene; V was cut back by 4 bases and J by 9 bases. This CDR3 region has 16 residues. Germline V gives CDR1 LGHDT, CDR2 YNNKEL (reference sequence). In nucleotides, the CDR3 is TGTGCCAGCAGCCCATCTTTAGCGGGAGGGCCTACAGGGCAGTACTTC. This codes for CASSPSLAGGPTGQYF.